Here is one T cell receptor (beta chain) with its context. Its specificity is unknown. This record belongs to a study of cytomegalovirus exposure and HLA in healthy donors. Findings and caveats of the study: Most TCRs appeared rarely, but some public TCRs recurred in many donors. Later examination showed HLA-associated TCR beta chains had greater clonal expansion than equally common others.

Germline-derived CDR1 and CDR2 are MNHEY and SVGAGI. CDR3 length: 13 amino acids. Deletions cut 6 bases from V and 1 base from J, with 9 bases between. In the PCR, 60 Vbeta and 13 Jbeta primers were used. The protocol was immunoSEQ multiplex PCR, while the TCRdb copy is restricted to in-frame clones and leaves out a portion. The sample holds some 95,000 clones, over 75% seen once. This rearrangement joins TRBV6-5 to TRBJ2-5, with D perhaps matching TRBD2 (6 bases). Specimen: PBMCs. This clonotype was obtained from a middle-aged man in good health and CMV-seropositive. The CDR3, as DNA: TGTGCCAGCAGGGAGGGCCCCCAAGAGACCCAGTACTTC. This codes for CASREGPQETQYF.